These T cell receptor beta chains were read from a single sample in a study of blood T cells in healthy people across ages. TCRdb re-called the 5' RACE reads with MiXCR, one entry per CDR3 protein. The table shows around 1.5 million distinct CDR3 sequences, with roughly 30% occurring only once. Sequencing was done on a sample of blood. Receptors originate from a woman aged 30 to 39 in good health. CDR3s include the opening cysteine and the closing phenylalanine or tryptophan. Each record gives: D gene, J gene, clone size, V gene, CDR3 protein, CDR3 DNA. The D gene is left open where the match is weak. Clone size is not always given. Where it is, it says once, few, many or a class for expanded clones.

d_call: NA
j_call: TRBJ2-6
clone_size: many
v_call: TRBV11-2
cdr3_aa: CASSPRSGTLNSGANVLTF
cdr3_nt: TGTGCCAGCAGCCCAAGGTCGGGGACACTTAACTCTGGGGCCAACGTCCTGACTTTC

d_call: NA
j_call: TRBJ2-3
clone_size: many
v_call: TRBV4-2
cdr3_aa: CASSPGLNTDTQYF
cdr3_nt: TGTGCCAGCAGCCCGGGACTGAACACAGATACGCAGTATTTT

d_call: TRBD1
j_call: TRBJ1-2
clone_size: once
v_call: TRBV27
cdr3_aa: CASSLSAGGFYGYTF
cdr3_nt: TGTGCCAGCAGTTTATCGGCAGGGGGCTTCTATGGCTACACCTTC

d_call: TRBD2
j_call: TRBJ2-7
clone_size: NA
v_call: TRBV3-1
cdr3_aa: CASSGTGGFSYEQYF
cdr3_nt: TGTGCCAGCAGCGGGACGGGGGGTTTCTCCTACGAGCAGTACTTC

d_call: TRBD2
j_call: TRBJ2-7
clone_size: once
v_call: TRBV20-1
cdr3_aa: CSVYAGRGYEHYF
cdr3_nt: TGCAGTGTCTATGCAGGGCGGGGGTACGAGCATTACTTC

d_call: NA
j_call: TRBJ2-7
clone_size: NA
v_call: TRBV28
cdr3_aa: CASSFEKGDLSYEQYF
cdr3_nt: TGTGCCAGCAGTTTCGAGAAAGGGGACCTCTCCTACGAGCAGTACTTC

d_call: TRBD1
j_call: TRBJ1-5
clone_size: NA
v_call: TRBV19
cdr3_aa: CASSDRINQPQHF
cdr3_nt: TGTGCCAGCTCGGACAGGATCAATCAGCCCCAGCATTTT

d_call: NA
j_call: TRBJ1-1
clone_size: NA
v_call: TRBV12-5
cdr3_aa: CASAERDNTEAFF
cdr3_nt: TGTGCTAGTGCCGAGCGGGATAACACTGAAGCTTTCTTT

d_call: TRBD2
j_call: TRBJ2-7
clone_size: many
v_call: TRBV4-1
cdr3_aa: CASSQVVLAGNEQYF
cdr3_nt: TGCGCCAGCAGCCAAGTGGTGCTAGCGGGGAACGAGCAGTACTTC

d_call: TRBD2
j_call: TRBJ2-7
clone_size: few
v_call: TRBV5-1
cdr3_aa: CASSYRGTSGTYEQYF
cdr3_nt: TGCGCCAGCAGCTACAGGGGGACTAGCGGAACCTACGAGCAGTACTTC

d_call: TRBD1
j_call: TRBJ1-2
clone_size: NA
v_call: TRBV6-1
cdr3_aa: CASRGLVKPGQLYYGYTF
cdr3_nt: TGTGCCAGCCGCGGCTTAGTCAAACCGGGACAGCTTTACTATGGCTACACCTTC

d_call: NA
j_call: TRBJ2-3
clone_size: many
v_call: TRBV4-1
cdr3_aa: CASSAGATDTQYF
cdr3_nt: TGCGCCAGCAGCGCTGGTGCCACAGATACGCAGTATTTT

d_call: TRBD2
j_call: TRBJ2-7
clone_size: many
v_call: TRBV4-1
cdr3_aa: CASSHSNGLASSGEQYF
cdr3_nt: TGCGCCAGCAGCCATAGCAACGGACTAGCGTCTTCTGGTGAGCAGTACTTC

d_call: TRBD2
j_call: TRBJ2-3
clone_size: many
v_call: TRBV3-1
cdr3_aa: CASSRATSGRAKYTQYF
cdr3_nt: TGTGCCAGCAGCCGTGCGACTAGCGGGAGGGCCAAGTATACGCAGTATTTT

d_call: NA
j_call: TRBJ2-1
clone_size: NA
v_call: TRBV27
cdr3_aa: CASSLAPRQGSYNEQFF
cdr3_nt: TGTGCCAGCAGTTTGGCCCCGAGGCAGGGATCTTACAATGAGCAGTTCTTC

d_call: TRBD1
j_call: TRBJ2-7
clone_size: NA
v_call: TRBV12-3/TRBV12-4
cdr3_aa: CASSLAPGQRIYEQYF
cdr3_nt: TGTGCCAGCAGTTTAGCGCCGGGACAGAGGATATACGAGCAGTACTTC

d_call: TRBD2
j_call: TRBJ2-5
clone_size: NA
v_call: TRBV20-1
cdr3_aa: CSASRTSGIQETQYF
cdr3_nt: TGCAGTGCTAGTAGGACTAGCGGGATTCAAGAGACCCAGTACTTC

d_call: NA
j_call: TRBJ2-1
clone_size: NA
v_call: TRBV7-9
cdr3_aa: CASSLETGGREQFF
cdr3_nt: TGTGCCAGCAGCTTAGAAACAGGAGGAAGGGAGCAGTTCTTC

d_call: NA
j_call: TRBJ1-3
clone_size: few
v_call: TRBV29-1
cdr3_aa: CSVEEGNTIYF
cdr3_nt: TGCAGCGTTGAAGAGGGAAACACCATATATTTT

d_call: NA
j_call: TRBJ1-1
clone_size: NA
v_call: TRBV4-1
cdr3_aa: CASSQEGGGGTEAFF
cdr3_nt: TGCGCCAGCAGCCAAGAAGGGGGAGGTGGCACTGAAGCTTTCTTT

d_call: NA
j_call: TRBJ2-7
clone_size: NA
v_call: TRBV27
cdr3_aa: CAGSRTGLGYEQYF
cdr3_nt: TGTGCCGGCAGTCGGACGGGACTCGGGTACGAGCAGTACTTC

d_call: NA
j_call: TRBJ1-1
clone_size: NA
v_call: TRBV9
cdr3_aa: CASSVGDAGRGTEAFF
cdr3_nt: TGTGCCAGCAGCGTAGGCGATGCAGGGAGAGGTACTGAAGCTTTCTTT

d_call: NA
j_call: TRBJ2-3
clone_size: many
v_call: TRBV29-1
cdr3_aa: CSVEGGSDTQYF
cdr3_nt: TGCAGCGTTGAGGGAGGCTCAGATACGCAGTATTTT

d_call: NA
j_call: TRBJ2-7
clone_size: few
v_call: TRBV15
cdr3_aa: CATSREQADSYEQYF
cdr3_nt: TGTGCCACCAGCAGAGAACAGGCAGACTCCTACGAGCAGTACTTC

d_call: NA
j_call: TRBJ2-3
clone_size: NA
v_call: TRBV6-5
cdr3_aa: CASSFRHTDTQYF
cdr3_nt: TGTGCCAGCAGTTTCCGACACACAGATACGCAGTATTTT

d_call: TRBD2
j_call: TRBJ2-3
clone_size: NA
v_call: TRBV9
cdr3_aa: CASSVQAGVPTDTQYF
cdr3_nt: TGTGCCAGCAGCGTCCAGGCGGGGGTCCCCACAGATACGCAGTATTTT

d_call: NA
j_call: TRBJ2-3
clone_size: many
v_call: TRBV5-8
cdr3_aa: CASSLDEATDTQYF
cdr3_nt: TGTGCCAGCAGCTTGGATGAGGCCACAGATACGCAGTATTTT

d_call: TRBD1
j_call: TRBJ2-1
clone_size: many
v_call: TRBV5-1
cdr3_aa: CASSPDFGTGNLYEQFF
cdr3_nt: TGCGCCAGCAGCCCTGACTTCGGGACAGGGAATCTCTATGAGCAGTTCTTC

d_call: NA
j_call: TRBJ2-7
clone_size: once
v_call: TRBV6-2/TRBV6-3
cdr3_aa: CASSYELYF
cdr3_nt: TGTGCCAGCAGTTACGAGCTGTACTTC

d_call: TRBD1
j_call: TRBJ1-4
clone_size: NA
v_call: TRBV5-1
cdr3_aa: CASSSRTGEEKLFF
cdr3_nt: TGCGCCAGCAGCTCCCGGACAGGGGAGGAAAAACTGTTTTTT

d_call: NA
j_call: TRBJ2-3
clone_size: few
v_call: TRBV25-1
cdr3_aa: CASSETDTYQSVYPEGTQYF
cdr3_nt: TGTGCCAGCAGTGAGACAGACACATACCAATCCGTTTATCCAGAAGGTACGCAGTATTTT

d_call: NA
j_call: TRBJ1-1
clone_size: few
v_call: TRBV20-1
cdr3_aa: CSATRQYEAFF
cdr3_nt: TGCAGTGCTACGAGACAGTATGAAGCTTTCTTT